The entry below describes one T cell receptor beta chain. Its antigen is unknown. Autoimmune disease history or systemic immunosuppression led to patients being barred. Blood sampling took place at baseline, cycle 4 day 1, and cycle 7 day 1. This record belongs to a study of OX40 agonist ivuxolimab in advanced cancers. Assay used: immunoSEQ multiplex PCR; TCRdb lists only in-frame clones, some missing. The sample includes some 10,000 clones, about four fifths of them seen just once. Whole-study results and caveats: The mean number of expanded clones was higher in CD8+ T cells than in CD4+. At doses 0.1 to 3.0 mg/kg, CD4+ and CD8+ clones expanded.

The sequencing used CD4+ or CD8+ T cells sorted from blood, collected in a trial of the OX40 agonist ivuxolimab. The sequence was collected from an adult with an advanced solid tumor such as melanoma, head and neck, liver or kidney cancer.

The CDR3 reads CASSLRRNEQFF. DNA for the CDR3: TGTGCCAGCAGCCTGCGTCGGAATGAGCAGTTCTTC. The chain joins TRBV7-8 to TRBJ2-1, with D uncertain. V was trimmed by 5 bases and J by 7 bases, leaving 9 bases between them. The CDR3 loop spans 12 amino acids. CDR1 is SGHVS, CDR2 FQNEAQ, per germline.